The 10 T cell receptor beta chains below were found in one sample sequenced in a study of PD-1 blockade in mismatch repair-deficient tumors. The repertoire was sequenced with immunoSEQ multiplex PCR; TCRdb's copy has only in-frame clones and lacks some. The table includes tens of thousands of clones, 70% to 90% detected once. The sequencing used peripheral blood, collected 52 weeks after starting pembrolizumab. The receptor source for this set is an adult with mismatch repair-deficient cancer.

This chain uses TRBV13 with TRBJ2-3; 8 bases fit TRBD1. The CDR3 loop spans 17 amino acids. Germline V gives CDR1 PRHDT, CDR2 FYEKMQ (reference sequence). V lost 5 bases, J lost 4 bases, and 14 bases stayed unmatched. CDR3 in amino acids: CASSRRRTGSHADTQYF. CDR3 DNA sequence: TGTGCCAGCAGCCGACGTCGGACAGGGAGTCATGCAGATACGCAGTATTTT.

The chain is built from TRBV5-1 and TRBJ2-2, with 10 positions matching TRBD1. Germline lookup yields CDR1 SGHRS and CDR2 YFSETQ. The trim removed 4 bases at V and 1 base at J, leaving 4 bases unmatched. The CDR3 contains 16 residues. CDR3 in amino acids: CASSAGQGRNTGELFF. DNA of the CDR3: TGCGCCAGCAGCGCGGGACAGGGGAGGAACACCGGGGAGCTGTTTTTT. Using reference TRBV5-1 and TRBJ2-2 for the parts outside the CDR3, the full variable domain is KAGVTQTPRYLIKTRGQQVTLSCSPISGHRSVSWYQQTPGQGLQFLFEYFSETQRNKGNFPGRFSGRQFSNSRSEMNVSTLELGDSALYLCASSAGQGRNTGELFFGEGSRLTVL.

V and J are TRBV11-3 and TRBJ2-3; 13 positions agree with TRBD2. Germline CDR1 reads SGHNT; CDR2 reads YENEEA. This CDR3 contains 19 residues. The J segment lost 0 bases and the V segment lost 2 bases, leaving 8 bases of the junction unmatched. Here the CDR3 reads CASSLTRPGLAGSTDTQYF. Written as DNA, the CDR3 is TGTGCCAGCAGCTTAACGAGGCCGGGACTAGCGGGAAGCACAGATACGCAGTATTTT.

This chain links TRBV7-9 with TRBJ2-1, with a weak D call TRBD2 (5 bases). Germline lookup yields CDR1 SEHNR and CDR2 FQNEAQ (reference sequence). The CDR3 loop spans 13 amino acids. Trimming cost V 4 bases and J 9 bases, with 13 bases left between them. The CDR3 is CASSSPGDSEQFF. The CDR3 DNA is TGTGCCAGCAGCTCTCCCGGGGATAGTGAGCAGTTCTTC.

The chain couples TRBV4-1 to TRBJ2-1, with D perhaps TRBD1 or TRBD2 (6 bases each). The germline V gene has CDR1 MGHRA and CDR2 YSYEKL. V was shortened by 1 base and J by 0 bases, with 19 bases between the two germline ends. This CDR3 is 19 amino acids long. The CDR3 nucleotides read TGCGCCAGCAGCCAAGGAGGAGGCGCAGGGGACTCCTCCTACAATGAGCAGTTCTTC. Translating it yields CASSQGGGAGDSSYNEQFF.

The chain couples TRBV27 to TRBJ1-5; 8 bases map to TRBD1. This CDR3 has 15 amino acids. Germline CDR1 MNHEY, CDR2 SMNVEV (reference sequence). V trimming: 2 bases; J trimming: 5 bases; junction bases outside the gene matches: 5. The DNA of the CDR3 is TGTGCCAGCAGTTTAGGTTCAGGGGGCCATCAGCCCCAGCATTTT. It translates to CASSLGSGGHQPQHF.

This rearrangement joins TRBV4-3 to TRBJ2-7, with 7 bases matching TRBD2. The CDR3 loop spans 16 amino acids. J gave up 3 bases and V 0 bases, and 8 bases lay outside the gene matches. CDR1 LGHNA and CDR2 YSLEER come from the germline V gene. The CDR3 DNA reads TGCGCCAGCAGCCAAGATATCCAGCGGGAATTCTACGAGCAGTACTTC. Translated: CASSQDIQREFYEQYF.

This clone was detected only once. The CDR3 nucleotides are TGTGCCTTTGATCAAAGCGGTAATGAGCAGTTCTTC. Amino acid sequence: CAFDQSGNEQFF. The chain has TRBV2 and TRBJ2-1; D is possibly TRBD2 (5 bases). Germline V lookup: CDR1 SNHLY, CDR2 FYNNEI. This CDR3 is built from 12 residues. The ends were cut back, 11 bases at V and 7 bases at J, with 15 bases in the middle.

The chain is built from TRBV9 and TRBJ1-2, with a possible D match to TRBD1 (5 bases). The germline V gene has CDR1 SGDLS and CDR2 YYNGEE. The CDR3 is 14 residues long. V gave up 0 bases and J gave up 8 bases, with 14 bases separating them. The CDR3 here is CASSVGQGPYGYTF. The CDR3 coding sequence is TGTGCCAGCAGCGTAGGTCAGGGTCCGTACGGCTACACCTTC. The variable domain in full, completed from reference TRBV9 and TRBJ1-2, reads DSGVTQTPKHLITATGQRVTLRCSPRSGDLSVYWYQQSLDQGLQFLIQYYNGEERAKGNILERFSAQQFPDLHSELNLSSLELGDSALYFCASSVGQGPYGYTFGSGTRLTVV.

This clone was recorded only once. The CDR3 loop reads CASSQLSRSTDTQYF. In DNA form, the CDR3 reads TGTGCCAGCAGCCAACTAAGCCGCAGCACAGATACGCAGTATTTT. J is TRBJ2-3 and V is TRBV4-2, with D unclear. Germline-derived CDR1 and CDR2 are LGHNA and YNFKEQ. V was pared by 2 bases and J by 0 bases, with 9 bases between. The CDR3 length is 15 residues.